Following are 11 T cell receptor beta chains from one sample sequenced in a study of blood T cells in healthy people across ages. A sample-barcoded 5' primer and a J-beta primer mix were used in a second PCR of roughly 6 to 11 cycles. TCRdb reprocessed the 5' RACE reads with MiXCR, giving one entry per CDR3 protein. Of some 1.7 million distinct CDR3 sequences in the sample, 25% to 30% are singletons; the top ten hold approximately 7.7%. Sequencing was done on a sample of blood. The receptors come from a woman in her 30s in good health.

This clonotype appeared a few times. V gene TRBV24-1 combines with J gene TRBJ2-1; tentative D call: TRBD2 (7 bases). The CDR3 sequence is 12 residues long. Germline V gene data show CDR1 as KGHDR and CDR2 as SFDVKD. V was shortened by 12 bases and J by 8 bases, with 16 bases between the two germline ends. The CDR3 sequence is CACGGGGDEQFF. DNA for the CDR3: TGTGCCTGCGGCGGGGGCGGGGATGAGCAGTTCTTC.

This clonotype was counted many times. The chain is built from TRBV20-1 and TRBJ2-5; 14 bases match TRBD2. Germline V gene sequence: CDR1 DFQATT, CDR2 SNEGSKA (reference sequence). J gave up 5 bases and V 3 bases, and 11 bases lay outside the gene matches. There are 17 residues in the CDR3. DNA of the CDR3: TGCAGTGCTAGCTCGGGACTAGCGGGGGCCAGCGGGGAGACCCAGTACTTC. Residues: CSASSGLAGASGETQYF.

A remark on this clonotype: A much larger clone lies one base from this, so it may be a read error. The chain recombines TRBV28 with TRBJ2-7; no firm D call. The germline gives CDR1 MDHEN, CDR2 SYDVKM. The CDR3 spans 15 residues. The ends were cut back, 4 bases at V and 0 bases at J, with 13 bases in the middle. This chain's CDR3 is CASSSRRVGSYEQYF. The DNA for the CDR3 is TGTGCCAGCAGTTCTCGACGGGTGGGCTCCTACGAGCAGTACTTC.

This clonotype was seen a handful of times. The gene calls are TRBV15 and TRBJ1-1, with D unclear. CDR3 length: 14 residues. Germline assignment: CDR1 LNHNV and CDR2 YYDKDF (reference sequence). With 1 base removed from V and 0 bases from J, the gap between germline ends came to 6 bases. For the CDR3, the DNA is TGTGCCACCAGCAGAGGTACAGTGAACACTGAAGCTTTCTTT. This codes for CATSRGTVNTEAFF.

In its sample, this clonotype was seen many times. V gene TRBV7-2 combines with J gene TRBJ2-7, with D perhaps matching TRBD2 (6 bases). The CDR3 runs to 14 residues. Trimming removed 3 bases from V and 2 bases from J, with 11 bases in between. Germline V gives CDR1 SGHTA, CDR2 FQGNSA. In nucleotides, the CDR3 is TGTGCCAGCAGCTTCCCCGGGAGTCCCTACGAGCAGTACTTC. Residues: CASSFPGSPYEQYF.

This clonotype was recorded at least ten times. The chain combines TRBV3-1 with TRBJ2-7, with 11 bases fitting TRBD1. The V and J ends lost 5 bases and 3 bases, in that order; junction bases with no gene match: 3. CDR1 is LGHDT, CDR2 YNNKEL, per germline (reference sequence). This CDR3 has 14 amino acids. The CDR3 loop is CASSGTGGIYEQYF. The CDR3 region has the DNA TGTGCCAGCAGCGGGACAGGGGGAATCTACGAGCAGTACTTC.

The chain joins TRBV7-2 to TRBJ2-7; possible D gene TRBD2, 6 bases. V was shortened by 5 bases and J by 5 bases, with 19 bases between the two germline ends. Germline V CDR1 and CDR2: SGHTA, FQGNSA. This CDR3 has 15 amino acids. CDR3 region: CASSPQVGGRDEQYF. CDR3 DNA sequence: TGTGCCAGCAGCCCCCAAGTCGGGGGTCGGGACGAGCAGTACTTC.

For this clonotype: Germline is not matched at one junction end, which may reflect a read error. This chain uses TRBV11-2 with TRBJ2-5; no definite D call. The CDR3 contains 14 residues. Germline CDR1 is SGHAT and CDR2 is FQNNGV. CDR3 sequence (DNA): TGTGCCGGCAGCTTTAGCACGAATCAAGAGACCCAGTACTTC. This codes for CAGSFSTNQETQYF.

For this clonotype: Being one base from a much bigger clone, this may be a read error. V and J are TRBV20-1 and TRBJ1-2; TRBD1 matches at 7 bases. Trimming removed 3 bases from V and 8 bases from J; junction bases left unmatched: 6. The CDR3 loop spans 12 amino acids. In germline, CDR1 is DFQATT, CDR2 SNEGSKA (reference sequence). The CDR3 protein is CSARQDRTGYTF. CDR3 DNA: TGCAGTGCTAGGCAGGACAGGACCGGCTACACCTTC.

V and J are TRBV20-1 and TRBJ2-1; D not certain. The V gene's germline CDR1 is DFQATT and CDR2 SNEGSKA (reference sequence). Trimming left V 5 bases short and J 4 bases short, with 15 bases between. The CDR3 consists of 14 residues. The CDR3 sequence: CSAAAENRYNEQFF. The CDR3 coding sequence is TGCAGTGCTGCCGCGGAGAATCGTTACAATGAGCAGTTCTTC.

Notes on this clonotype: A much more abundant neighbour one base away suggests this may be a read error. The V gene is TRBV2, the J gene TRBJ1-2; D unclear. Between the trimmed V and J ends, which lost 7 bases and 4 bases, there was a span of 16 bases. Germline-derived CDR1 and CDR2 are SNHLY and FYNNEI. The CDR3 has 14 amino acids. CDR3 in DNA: TGTGCCAGCATCCGAGAGGGCGGGCTCTATGGCTACACCTTC. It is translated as CASIREGGLYGYTF.